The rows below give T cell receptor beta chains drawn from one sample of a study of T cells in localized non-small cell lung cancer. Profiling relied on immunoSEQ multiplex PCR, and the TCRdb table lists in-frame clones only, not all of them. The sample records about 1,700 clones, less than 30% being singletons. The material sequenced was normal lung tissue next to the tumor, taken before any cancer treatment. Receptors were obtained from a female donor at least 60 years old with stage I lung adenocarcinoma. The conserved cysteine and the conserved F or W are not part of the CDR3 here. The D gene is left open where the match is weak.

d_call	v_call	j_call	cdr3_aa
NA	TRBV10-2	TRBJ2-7	ASRPIFGEQY
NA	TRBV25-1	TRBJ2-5	ASSDYGGLETQY
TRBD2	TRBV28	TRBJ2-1	ASTSTTAGGPDEQF
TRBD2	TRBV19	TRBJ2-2	ASSPPGGYLNTGELF
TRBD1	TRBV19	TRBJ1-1	ASSRDREPTEAF
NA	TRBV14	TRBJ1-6	ASSLRQGTTLSPLH
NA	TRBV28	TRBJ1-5	ASSLRQPNQPQH
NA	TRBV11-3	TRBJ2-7	ASSHYRTSFYEQY
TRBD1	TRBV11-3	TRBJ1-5	ASSRVGGSQPQH
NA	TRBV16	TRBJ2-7	AARDRSSYEQY
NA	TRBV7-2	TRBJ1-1	ASRAGRITEAF
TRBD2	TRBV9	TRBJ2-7	ASSRTSGIYEQY
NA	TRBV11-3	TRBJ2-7	ASSRLKVADSYEQY
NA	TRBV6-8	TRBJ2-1	ASCVRGDRYFEQF
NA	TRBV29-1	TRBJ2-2	SATITGTGELF
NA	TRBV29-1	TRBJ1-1	SVAKGRRTEAF
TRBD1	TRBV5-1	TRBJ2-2	ASSLGQGAGELF
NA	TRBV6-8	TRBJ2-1	ASSYNSGFYDYNEQF
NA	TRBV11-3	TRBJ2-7	ASSLAYGTSYEQY
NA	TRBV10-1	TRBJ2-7	ASSEAGEQY
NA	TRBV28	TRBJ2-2	ASSPLRDTGELF
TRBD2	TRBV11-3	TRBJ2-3	ASSLGGLAGVEDTQY
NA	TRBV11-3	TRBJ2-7	ASSPDLQVYEQY
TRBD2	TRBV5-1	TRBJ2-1	ASSQPGWGGYEQF
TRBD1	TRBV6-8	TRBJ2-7	ASSPGQGSYEQY
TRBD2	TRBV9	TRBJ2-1	ASSGLAGGGNEQF
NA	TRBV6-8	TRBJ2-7	ASSQGASSSYEQY
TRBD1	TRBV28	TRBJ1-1	ASSPLGAGGKNTEAF
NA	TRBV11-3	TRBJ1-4	ASSKTGPTNEKLF
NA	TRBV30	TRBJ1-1	AWTGLSTEAF
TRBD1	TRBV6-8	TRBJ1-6	ATRGQLGFSPLH
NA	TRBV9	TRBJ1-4	ASSVELRDEKLF
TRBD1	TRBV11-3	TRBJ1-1	ASSNGRDRGGEAF
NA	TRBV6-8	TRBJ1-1	ASSEQGLGAF
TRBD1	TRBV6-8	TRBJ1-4	ASRPTGGWEKLF
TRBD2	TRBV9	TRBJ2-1	ASSPRLAGGEQF
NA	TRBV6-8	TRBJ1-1	ASSYTEDTEAF
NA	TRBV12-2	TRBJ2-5	ASGPEEYQETQY
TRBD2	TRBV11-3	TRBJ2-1	ASSPWGGGLNNEQF
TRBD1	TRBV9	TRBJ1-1	ASSSEGQGVKAF
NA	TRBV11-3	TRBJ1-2	ASSRVSPQEGGGYT
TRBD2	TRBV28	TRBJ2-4	ATGTSGRTSNIQY
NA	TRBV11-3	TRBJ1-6	ASSLALAQGYNSPLH
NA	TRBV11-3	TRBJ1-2	ASSLGGTGGSYT
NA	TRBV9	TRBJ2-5	ASSAGGRGETQY
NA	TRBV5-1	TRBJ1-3	ASSSGGATSSGNTIY
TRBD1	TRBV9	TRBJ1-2	ASSHLTGSFNYGYT
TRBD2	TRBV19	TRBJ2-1	ASSIEGTRIEQF
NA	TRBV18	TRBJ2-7	ASSPSFTYEQY
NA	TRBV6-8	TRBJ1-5	ATQGVSNQPQH
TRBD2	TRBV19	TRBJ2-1	ASSWAGGPDEQF
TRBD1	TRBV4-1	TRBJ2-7	ASSQSGTGAYEQY
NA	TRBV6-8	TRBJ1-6	ASSSSQRNSPLH
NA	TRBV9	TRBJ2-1	ASSARDPIYNEQF
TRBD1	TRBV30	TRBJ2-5	AWSLGQGAIPETQY
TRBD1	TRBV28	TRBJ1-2	ASSITGTEPYGYT